A single sample gave rise to the 24 T cell receptor beta chains below, sequenced in a study of blood T cell repertoires in COVID-19. Only in-frame clones appear in the TCRdb table, and some are missing; sequencing was by immunoSEQ multiplex PCR. Of under 350,000 clones in the sample, just under 90% are singletons; the top ten hold under 2.5%. The specimen sequenced was PBMCs or T cells enriched from blood (not recorded which). These receptor sequences come from a woman aged 60-75 years who had recovered from COVID-19.

This rearrangement joins TRBV24-1 to TRBJ2-1; 8 nucleotides agree with TRBD1. Looked up from germline, CDR1 is KGHDR and CDR2 is SFDVKD. V trimming: 4 bases; J trimming: 7 bases; junction bases outside the gene matches: 8. There are 15 residues in the CDR3. CDR3 residues: CATSEPGQVRNEQFF. The CDR3 coding sequence is TGTGCCACCAGTGAACCGGGACAGGTCCGAAATGAGCAGTTCTTC.

The chain joins TRBV11-2 to TRBJ2-3; maybe TRBD2 (5 bases). In germline, CDR1 is SGHAT, CDR2 FQNNGV. V was cut by 2 bases and J by 2 bases, with 20 bases left in between. CDR3 length equals 18 residues. CDR3: CASSLFRGYRINTDTQYF. CDR3 coding DNA: TGTGCCAGCAGCTTATTCCGGGGTTATCGAATCAACACAGATACGCAGTATTTT.

The V call is TRBV3-1 (or the pseudogene TRBV3-2), the J call TRBJ1-5; D perhaps matches TRBD1 (5 bases). Per the germline V gene, CDR1 is LGHDT and CDR2 is YNNKEL (reference sequence). There are 13 residues in the CDR3. The V and J ends lost 3 bases and 9 bases respectively, with 12 bases between them. CDR3 protein: CASSQGRGGPQHF. The CDR3 DNA reads as TGTGCCAGCAGCCAGGGGAGGGGAGGGCCCCAGCATTTT.

CDR3 region: CASSTRDRGSGEKLFF. The CDR3 DNA is TGTGCCAGCAGCACCCGGGACAGGGGCAGTGGTGAAAAACTGTTTTTT. The V call is TRBV11-3, the J call TRBJ1-4; 10 bases are shared with TRBD1. Germline CDR1 is SGHNT and CDR2 is YENEEA. V shed 5 bases and J 7 bases; nucleotides not matched to a gene: 10. This CDR3 has 16 amino acids.

The chain is built from TRBV15 and TRBJ1-2, with a possible D match to TRBD1 (5 bases). Germline-derived CDR1 and CDR2 are LNHNV and YYDKDF (reference sequence). This CDR3 is built from 15 residues. Deletions cut 0 bases from V and 4 bases from J, with 12 bases between. CDR3 in amino acids: CATSRDRAGIYGYTF. DNA for the CDR3: TGTGCCACCAGCAGAGATAGGGCAGGGATCTATGGCTACACCTTC.

The V and J genes are TRBV9 and TRBJ1-1; possible D gene TRBD1, 6 bases. The V end was cut by 4 bases, the J end by 1 base, with 20 bases between. CDR3 length: 17 residues. Germline V gene sequence: CDR1 SGDLS, CDR2 YYNGEE. The CDR3 DNA reads as TGTGCCAGCAGCCCGACAGGAGACCTCTTTGGGAACACTGAAGCTTTCTTT. Translated, it gives CASSPTGDLFGNTEAFF. Full variable domain (rest looked up from reference TRBV9 and TRBJ1-1): DSGVTQTPKHLITATGQRVTLRCSPRSGDLSVYWYQQSLDQGLQFLIQYYNGEERAKGNILERFSAQQFPDLHSELNLSSLELGDSALYFCASSPTGDLFGNTEAFFGQGTRLTVV.

This chain connects TRBV2 to TRBJ1-4; tentatively, D is TRBD1 (6 bases). CDR1 is SNHLY and CDR2 is FYNNEI in the germline V gene. V lost 6 bases, J lost 6 bases, and 17 bases lay in between. The CDR3 loop spans 15 amino acids. The CDR3 spells CASRSSGGAYEKLFF. The CDR3 DNA sequence: TGTGCCAGCAGATCCTCGGGGGGCGCATATGAAAAACTGTTTTTT. Full variable domain (missing parts from reference TRBV2 and TRBJ1-4): EPEVTQTPSHQVTQMGQEVILRCVPISNHLYFYWYRQILGQKVEFLVSFYNNEISEKSEIFDDQFSVERPDGSNFTLKIRSTKLEDSAMYFCASRSSGGAYEKLFFGSGTQLSVL.

The V and J genes are TRBV11-2 and TRBJ1-3; the D is unclear. This CDR3 contains 13 residues. V lost 6 bases to trimming and J lost 0 bases, with 6 bases between them. Looked up from germline, CDR1 is SGHAT and CDR2 is FQNNGV. The DNA of the CDR3 is TGTGCCAGCAGTTCAGACTCTGGAAACACCATATATTTT. Protein product: CASSSDSGNTIYF.

The rearrangement links TRBV10-3 to TRBJ2-7, with 12 bases that match TRBD2. The length of the CDR3 is 16 residues. Germline V gene data show CDR1 as ENHRY and CDR2 as SYGVKD. Trimming at V came to 1 base and at J to 4 bases, leaving 5 bases not matched to a gene. CDR3: CAISEFTSGGFYEQYF. CDR3 coding DNA: TGTGCCATCAGTGAGTTTACTAGCGGGGGGTTTTACGAGCAGTACTTC.

Here the CDR3 reads CASSFLTLTYGYTF. CDR3 bases: TGTGCCAGCAGCTTTCTTACCCTAACCTATGGCTACACCTTC. The gene calls are TRBV5-8 and TRBJ1-2; D call uncertain. CDR1 is SGHTS and CDR2 is YDEGEE in the germline V gene. Trimming removed 2 bases from V and 4 bases from J, with 12 bases in between. The CDR3 sequence is 14 residues long.

This clone was recorded a few times. The V and J genes are TRBV7-6 and TRBJ2-1; 11 bases fit TRBD2. J was trimmed by 1 base and V by 4 bases; bases with no gene match: 0. The CDR3 contains 15 residues. From germline, CDR1 is SGHVS and CDR2 FNYEAQ. The CDR3: CASSSSGGSYNEQFF. CDR3 in DNA: TGTGCCAGCAGCTCTAGCGGGGGGTCCTACAATGAGCAGTTCTTC.

The V gene is TRBV3-1 (or the pseudogene TRBV3-2), the J gene TRBJ1-2, with TRBD1 matching 7 bases. With V trimmed by 4 bases and J by 8 bases, 10 bases remained unmatched. CDR1 is LGHDT and CDR2 is YNNKEL in the germline V gene (reference sequence). The CDR3 sequence is 14 residues long. The CDR3 sequence is CASSRAGGGDGYTF. In DNA form, the CDR3 reads TGTGCCAGCAGCCGTGCCGGAGGGGGCGACGGCTACACCTTC.

The chain carries TRBV12-3 or TRBV12-4 and TRBJ2-7; TRBD1 matches at 8 bases. The CDR3 length is 13 residues. Losses at the gene ends were 3 bases for V and 7 bases for J; bases not matched to a gene: 5. CDR3 sequence reads: CASSFQGAGEQYF. The CDR3 bases are TGTGCCAGCAGTTTTCAGGGGGCGGGGGAGCAGTACTTC.

This sequence joins TRBV29-1 and TRBJ1-1; 7 nucleotides align to TRBD1. Per the germline V gene, CDR1 is SQVTM and CDR2 is ANQGSEA. The CDR3 has 14 amino acids. Trimming cost V 6 bases and J 1 base; bases outside gene matches: 8. The CDR3 here is CSVGDRAGNTEAFF. The CDR3 bases are TGCAGCGTAGGTGACAGGGCTGGGAACACTGAAGCTTTCTTT.

V is TRBV2 and J is TRBJ1-2; no reliable D call. CDR3 size: 11 residues. CDR1 and CDR2 (germline): SNHLY, FYNNEI. V was clipped by 5 bases and J by 6 bases, with 7 bases between them. DNA for the CDR3: TGTGCCAGCAGTTTACTGAATGGCTACACCTTC. Translated, it gives CASSLLNGYTF.

V gene TRBV19 combines with J gene TRBJ1-1; D perhaps matches TRBD1 (5 bases). The CDR3 extends over 13 amino acids. Germline values: CDR1 LNHDA, CDR2 SQIVND (reference sequence). V was shortened by 8 bases and J by 4 bases, with 14 bases between the two germline ends. The CDR3 DNA follows: TGTGCCAGTTCCTCCGGGGGGGGCACTGAAGCTTTCTTT. It translates to CASSSGGGTEAFF. Full variable domain (remainder filled in from reference TRBV19 and TRBJ1-1): DGGITQSPKYLFRKEGQNVTLSCEQNLNHDAMYWYRQDPGQGLRLIYYSQIVNDFQKGDIAEGYSVSREKKESFPLTVTSAQKNPTAFYLCASSSGGGTEAFFGQGTRLTVV.

The chain joins TRBV2 to TRBJ2-2; D is unclear. Germline CDR1 reads SNHLY; CDR2 reads FYNNEI. The V end lost 4 bases, the J end lost 2 bases, and 2 bases lay between the germline ends. The CDR3 is 12 amino acids. The CDR3 sequence is CASSANTGELFF. In DNA form, the CDR3 reads TGTGCCAGCAGTGCTAACACCGGGGAGCTGTTTTTT. The variable domain in full, with the rest retrieved from reference TRBV2 and TRBJ2-2, is EPEVTQTPSHQVTQMGQEVILRCVPISNHLYFYWYRQILGQKVEFLVSFYNNEISEKSEIFDDQFSVERPDGSNFTLKIRSTKLEDSAMYFCASSANTGELFFGEGSRLTVL.

The J gene is TRBJ2-1, the V gene TRBV12-2; TRBD1, the table's D call, lacks a check against the DNA. TRBV12-2 is recorded as a pseudogene. This CDR3 has 16 residues. CDR3 loop: CASRSPDRGNDNEQFF. In DNA form, the CDR3 reads TGTGCAAGTCGCTCCCCCGACAGGGGAAACGACAATGAGCAGTTCTTC.

The rearrangement joins TRBV4-2 to TRBJ1-1; 9 bases are shared with TRBD1. CDR3 length: 15 amino acids. J was trimmed by 4 bases and V by 2 bases; bases with no gene match: 5. Germline lookup yields CDR1 LGHNA and CDR2 YNFKEQ. The CDR3 sequence: CASSQQPDRGTEAFF. Here the CDR3 DNA reads TGTGCCAGCAGCCAACAACCGGACAGGGGCACTGAAGCTTTCTTT.

The count of this clone is one. V and J are TRBV19 and TRBJ2-3; 7 bases match TRBD2. The CDR3 is 14 amino acids. V was clipped by 1 base and J by 5 bases; unmatched bases: 3. Germline CDR1 LNHDA, CDR2 SQIVND (reference sequence). The CDR3 bases are TGTGCCAGTAGTATAGCAGCGGGGTTAGATACGCAGTATTTT. Protein product: CASSIAAGLDTQYF.

This clone was observed at least ten times. Here the CDR3 reads CASLGGGVDEKLFF. CDR3 sequence (DNA): TGTGCCAGCCTCGGAGGGGGGGTAGATGAAAAACTGTTTTTT. The chain combines TRBV28 with TRBJ1-4; D might be TRBD1 (6 bases). Trimming stripped 8 bases from V and 6 bases from J, with 16 bases between. CDR1 MDHEN and CDR2 SYDVKM come from the germline V gene. This CDR3 is built from 14 residues.

This sequence joins TRBV6-5 and TRBJ2-5; D perhaps matches TRBD1 (6 bases). Trimming removed 10 bases at V and 4 bases at J, with 22 bases between. CDR1 and CDR2 (germline): MNHEY, SVGAGI. The CDR3 is 15 residues long. The CDR3 sequence is CATATGALVLETQYF. For the CDR3, the DNA is TGTGCCACCGCGACAGGTGCTTTAGTTTTAGAGACCCAGTACTTC.

The V and J genes are TRBV10-3 and TRBJ2-3; D ambiguous. V shed 3 bases and J shed 1 base, with 8 bases lying between them. The CDR3 sequence is 14 residues long. CDR1 is ENHRY, CDR2 SYGVKD, per germline. CDR3 region: CAISDSTGTDTQYF. The CDR3 bases are TGTGCCATCAGTGATTCAACTGGCACAGATACGCAGTATTTT.

The rearrangement joins TRBV28 to TRBJ1-4; D is possibly TRBD1 (5 bases). Trimming pared 8 bases from V and 13 bases from J, leaving 14 bases between. Germline CDR1 reads MDHEN; CDR2 reads SYDVKM. The CDR3 is 11 residues long. The CDR3: CASGQTQGLFF. The DNA of the CDR3 is TGTGCCAGCGGCCAAACGCAGGGACTGTTTTTT. Based on the CDR3 plus reference TRBV28 and TRBJ1-4, the full variable domain is DVKVTQSSRYLVKRTGEKVFLECVQDMDHENMFWYRQDPGLGLRLIYFSYDVKMKEKGDIPEGYSVSREKKERFSLILESASTNQTSMYLCASGQTQGLFFGSGTQLSVL.